The present entry profiles one TCR beta chain with its context. From germline, CDR1 is SGHTA and CDR2 FQGNSA. The V gene lost 4 bases and the J gene lost 0 bases, with 8 bases spanning the gap. This CDR3 comprises 14 residues. In the original processing: Sample-level TCR yields exhibited a median of roughly 96,000, with a range of about 23,224 to 700,000. Each CDR3 protein is one row after TCRdb ran MiXCR on the RACE reads. It is TCRdb's table, rather than the study itself, that gives the V and J calls and clone size. The sample carries 350,000 to 400,000 distinct CDR3 sequences, about 6.3% recorded once. The time point denotes: patch test 2, 6 weeks after DPC sensitization. Treatment here: therapeutic diphenylcyclopropenone sensitization with weekly scalp DPC. Whole blood that had not been fractionated was the source of extracted total RNA. This specimen comes from a study of human T cells and chemical hapten exposure. Across the study: Skin on the upper inner arm, around 2 cm by around 2 cm in size, was sensitized with 2% DPC.

Source: whole blood, taken in connection with sensitization to the hapten diphenylcyclopropenone (DPC). This TCR derives from a woman aged 18-29 years with alopecia areata. Some clones in this sample may be carry-over from other donors' samples. V and J are TRBV7-2 and TRBJ2-3, with D unresolved. CDR3 DNA sequence: TGTGCCAGCAGCTCTCGGGCAAGCACAGATACGCAGTATTTT. It specifies CASSSRASTDTQYF.